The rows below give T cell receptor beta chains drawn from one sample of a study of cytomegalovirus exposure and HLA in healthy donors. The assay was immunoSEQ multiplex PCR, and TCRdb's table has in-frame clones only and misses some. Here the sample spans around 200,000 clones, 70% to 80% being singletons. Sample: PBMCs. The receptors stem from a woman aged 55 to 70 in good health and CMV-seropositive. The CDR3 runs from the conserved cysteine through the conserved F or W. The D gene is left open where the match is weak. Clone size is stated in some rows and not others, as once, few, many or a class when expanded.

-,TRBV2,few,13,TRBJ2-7,TGTGCCAGCAGTGACCCCAATGGGAGGGAGCAGTACTTC,CASSDPNGREQYF
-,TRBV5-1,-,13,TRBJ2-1,TGCGCCAGCAGCTTCCCACAGTACAATGAGCAGTTCTTC,CASSFPQYNEQFF
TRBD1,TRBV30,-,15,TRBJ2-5,TGTGCCTGGACCTCGGGACAGGGGCCCCAAGAGACCCAGTACTTC,CAWTSGQGPQETQYF
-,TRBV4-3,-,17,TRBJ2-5,TGCGCCAGCAGCCAAGCGGTCGGGTCCCCCCACTCGGAGACCCAGTACTTC,CASSQAVGSPHSETQYF
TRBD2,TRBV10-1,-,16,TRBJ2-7,TGCGCCAGCAGCCCTGGAGGGACTAGCGGCGCCTACGAGCAGTACTTC,CASSPGGTSGAYEQYF
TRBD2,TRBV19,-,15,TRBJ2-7,TGTGCCAGTAGCAGGACTAGCGGGGTTACCTACGAGCAGTACTTC,CASSRTSGVTYEQYF
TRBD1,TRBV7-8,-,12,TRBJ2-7,TGTGCCAGCAGCTTGGACAGGGGCGAGCAGTACTTC,CASSLDRGEQYF
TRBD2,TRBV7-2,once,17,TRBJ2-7,TGTGCCAGCAGGAGAGTTAGCGGGGGGGGAAGCTCCTACGAGCAGTACTTC,CASRRVSGGGSSYEQYF
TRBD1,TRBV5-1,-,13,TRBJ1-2,TGCGCCAGCAGCATACAGGGGGCGCAGGGCTACACCTTC,CASSIQGAQGYTF
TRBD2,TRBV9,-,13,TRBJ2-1,TGTGCCAGCAGCCCTCAGGTGGGGGGGGGTCAGTTCTTC,CASSPQVGGGQFF
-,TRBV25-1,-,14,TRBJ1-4,TGTGCCAGCAGTGGGAAACAGTATAATGAAAAACTGTTTTTT,CASSGKQYNEKLFF
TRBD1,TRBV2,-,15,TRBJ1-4,TGTGCCAGCAGGAACCGGGACAGGGGCCGGGAAAAACTGTTTTTT,CASRNRDRGREKLFF
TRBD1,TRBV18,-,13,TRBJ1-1,TGTGCCAGCTCACAAACAGGGGAAACTGAAGCTTTCTTT,CASSQTGETEAFF
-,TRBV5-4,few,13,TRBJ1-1,TGTGCCAGCAGTTTAGCTACTAACACTGAAGCTTTCTTT,CASSLATNTEAFF
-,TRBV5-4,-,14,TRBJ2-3,TGTGCCAGCAGCTTGGAAGGGGTGGCAGATACGCAGTATTTT,CASSLEGVADTQYF
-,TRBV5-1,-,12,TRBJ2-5,TGCGCCAGCAGCTTTTCGAGCGAGACCCAGTACTTC,CASSFSSETQYF
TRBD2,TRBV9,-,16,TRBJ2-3,TGTGCCAGCAGCGTAGAAGCTAGCGGTATTGGTGATACGCAGTATTTT,CASSVEASGIGDTQYF
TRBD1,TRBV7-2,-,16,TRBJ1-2,TGTGCCAGCAGCTTAGCCCCGGGACAGGGGGCTCATGGCTACACCTTC,CASSLAPGQGAHGYTF
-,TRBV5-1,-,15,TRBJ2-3,TGCGCCAGCAGCCCAGGGATTATTCGCACAGATACGCAGTATTTT,CASSPGIIRTDTQYF
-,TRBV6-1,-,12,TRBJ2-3,TGTGCCAGCAGTGAATCAGGAGATACGCAGTATTTT,CASSESGDTQYF
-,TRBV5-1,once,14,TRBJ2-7,TGCGCCAGCAGCTTGGTCGCGCAGGCCTACGAGCAGTACTTC,CASSLVAQAYEQYF
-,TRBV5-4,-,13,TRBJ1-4,TGTGCCAGCAGCCCCGGGTTAACGGAAAAACTGTTTTTT,CASSPGLTEKLFF
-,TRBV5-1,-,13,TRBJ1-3,TGCGCCACCAAGACAGACTCTGGAAACACCATATATTTT,CATKTDSGNTIYF
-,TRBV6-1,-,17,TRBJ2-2,TGTGCCAGCAGTGAAGCGGGGGCGGGGGCGCACACCGGGGAGCTGTTTTTT,CASSEAGAGAHTGELFF
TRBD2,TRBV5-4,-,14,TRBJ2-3,TGTGCCAGCAGCTTGGGGGAGGGTTCAGATACGCAGTATTTT,CASSLGEGSDTQYF
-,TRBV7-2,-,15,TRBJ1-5,TGTGCCAGCAGCTTAGTTTCAGGGAGCAATCAGCCCCAGCATTTT,CASSLVSGSNQPQHF
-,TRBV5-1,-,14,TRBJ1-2,TGCGCCAGCATGCCGGCAGCGAGCCTCTATGGCTACACCTTC,CASMPAASLYGYTF
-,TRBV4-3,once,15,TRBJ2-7,TGCGCCAGCAGCCAAGTTCTAGCGCCCTCCTACGAGCAGTACTTC,CASSQVLAPSYEQYF
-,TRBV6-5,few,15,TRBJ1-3,TGTGCCAGCAGTTTACAGGGTTTTCGGGGAAACACCATATATTTT,CASSLQGFRGNTIYF
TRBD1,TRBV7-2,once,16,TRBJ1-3,TGTGCCAGCAGCTTAGACCCCCAGGGGGCTGGAAACACCATATATTTT,CASSLDPQGAGNTIYF
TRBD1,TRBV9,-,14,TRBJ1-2,TGTGCCAGCAGCCCCGTGGGGACAGGGGATGGCTACACCTTC,CASSPVGTGDGYTF
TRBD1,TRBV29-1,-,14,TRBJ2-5,TGCAGCGTTGAAGAGATGACAGGGTTTGAGACCCAGTACTTC,CSVEEMTGFETQYF
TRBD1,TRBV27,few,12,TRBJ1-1,TGTGCCATCCCCCTTGACAGGGATGAAGCTTTCTTT,CAIPLDRDEAFF
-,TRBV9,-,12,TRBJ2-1,TGTGCCAGCGGACAGAACTACAATGAGCAGTTCTTC,CASGQNYNEQFF
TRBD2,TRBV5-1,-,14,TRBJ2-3,TGCGCCAGCAGCTTGGCCCGGGGGGAGGATACGCAGTATTTT,CASSLARGEDTQYF
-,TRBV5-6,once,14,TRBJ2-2,TGTGCCAGCAGCTTGACAGGGAGCACCGGGGAGCTGTTTTTT,CASSLTGSTGELFF
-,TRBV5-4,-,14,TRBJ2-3,TGTGCCAGCAGCTTGGTGAGGGCAGCAGATACGCAGTATTTT,CASSLVRAADTQYF
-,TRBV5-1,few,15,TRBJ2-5,TGCGCCAGCAGCTTGGCCACGGCGGGGGCGGGGACCCAGTACTTC,CASSLATAGAGTQYF
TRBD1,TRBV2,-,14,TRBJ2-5,TGTGCCAGCAGAATGACAGGGGGGCAAGAGACCCAGTACTTC,CASRMTGGQETQYF
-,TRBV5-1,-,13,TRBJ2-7,TGCGCCAGCAGCTTACAACAGGGTGTGGAGCAGTACTTC,CASSLQQGVEQYF
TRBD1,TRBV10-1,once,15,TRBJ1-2,TGCGCCAGCAGTGAACCGGGACAGGGTTTTTATGGCTACACCTTC,CASSEPGQGFYGYTF
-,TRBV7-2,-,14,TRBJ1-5,TGTGCCAGCAGCTTACAGGGTATGGCTCAGCCCCAGCATTTT,CASSLQGMAQPQHF
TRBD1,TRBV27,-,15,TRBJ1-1,TGTGCCAGCAGTTTACGCGGGACAGGGGGGTCCGAAGCTTTCTTT,CASSLRGTGGSEAFF